This entry is about one T cell receptor beta chain. Its matching antigen is unknown. Every subset's genomic DNA went evenly onto several immunoSEQ plates. The table came from immunoSEQ multiplex PCR; TCRdb's copy has only in-frame clones and leaves some out. This table holds 2 million to 2.5 million clones, under 95% found once. This CDR3 contains 17 residues. Unmatched junction bases numbered 15, after V lost 4 bases and J lost 4 bases. The germline V gene encodes CDR1 SGHNT and CDR2 YYREEE (reference sequence). These data are taken from a study of shared clonotypes between healthy human individuals. Notes on the study in general: Represented genetic and exposure-history diversity was restricted by having few donors. Investigators collected only blood, and repertoires in tissues likely differ. A reduction in generation probabilities was seen for non-shared clonotypes relative to those shared by all four donors.

The chain is built from TRBV5-4 and TRBJ2-7; TRBD1 aligns across 9 bases. The sequence was collected from a man aged 18 to 29 in good health. Some clones in this sample may be carry-over from other donors' samples. Sequences were obtained from naive CD4+ T cells from PBMCs. Subset described: CD45RA+ positively selected. The CDR3 sequence: CASSPPPGQGRKYEQYF. The DNA of the CDR3 is TGTGCCAGCAGCCCACCTCCGGGACAGGGCAGGAAGTACGAGCAGTACTTC.